This TCR beta chain comes out of a study of blood T cell repertoires in COVID-19 (dated by TCRdb to 2019 to 2021). General notes on the study: Samples from collaborators originated in the United States, Italy and Spain and spanned both the acute and convalescent phases of COVID-19. Subjects who had been exposed to COVID-19, were actively infected with it, or had recovered from it provided the deeply sampled blood TCRbeta repertoires that made up the dataset. Samples were obtained from the ongoing ImmuneRACE study (first 160 participants) and from over 1,000 subjects provided by 6 global collaborators. The prospective study material was composed of cDNA or gDNA derived from T cells, B-cell-depleted T cells, or PBMCs. Where available, HLA class I and class II types were taken from metadata supplied by the sample provider and were not determined by assay-based typing. A de-identified subject ID, COVID-19 status, age in years and sex were almost always included in the sample metadata. The repertoires were made available in a free public database intended to serve as a resource for research on the immune response to SARS-CoV-2.

A remark on this clone: There is no known antigen for this receptor. Per-base qualities were not stored, and no clone one base away is much larger.

Whole blood was collected in K2EDTA tubes by collaborating institutions according to the institutions' own protocols. For TCRbeta analysis, collaborators shipped samples as frozen whole blood, isolated PBMCs, or DNA extracted from either of those sample types. TCRbeta CDR3 regions were amplified from genomic DNA using the immunoSEQ Assay, a bias-controlled multiplex PCR. The original methods were these. The number of nucleated cells in each sample was estimated from the amplification of reference gene primers within the assay. To quantify the absolute abundance of each unique TCRbeta CDR3 rearrangement, sequence reads were collapsed and filtered. For each sample, productive Simpson clonality was calculated by taking the square root of Simpson's diversity index across productive rearrangements. TCRdb limited this immuneACCESS table to in-frame rearrangements with V and J called. A share of clones is missing; checked studies link under half to unresolved V genes, and the rest is unexplained. The V and J calls and clone size are taken from that table; D and trimming were inferred from the DNA. Recorded for this sample are 70,000 or so clones; 88% of them occurred a single time. The ten largest clonotypes hold 1.1% to 1.5% of the sample.

General findings and caveats noted by the study authors: How much clinical and demographic metadata was included differed by source and by participant, and the metadata was provided uncurated.

For this chain, trimming is 7 bases at the V end and 5 bases at the J end, and the number of junction bases without a gene match is 4. CDR1 and CDR2 are read off the germline V gene as MNHEY and SVGAGI. The CDR3 starts with the cysteine, ends with the phenylalanine, and has 15 residues. Only the CDR3 part of the read is kept: 45 bases, read in frame from the first base. The source of this sequence is a human donor in a cohort sampled during active COVID-19. The sequencing sample was made of peripheral blood. The chain couples TRBV6-5 to TRBJ2-2; 13 nucleotides in the junction match TRBD2. CDR3 sequence: CASIGLAGATGELFF. The sequence in DNA is TGTGCCAGCATCGGACTAGCGGGAGCAACCGGGGAGCTGTTTTTT.